This T cell receptor beta chain was sequenced in a study of T cells after somatic rescue of genetic block. Losses at the gene ends were 5 bases for V and 2 bases for J; bases not matched to a gene: 4. Germline lookup yields CDR1 SEHNR and CDR2 FQNEAQ (reference sequence). This CDR3 region has 15 residues. Repertoires were generated with immunoSEQ multiplex PCR, while TCRdb's copy carries only in-frame clones and drops some. The table lists under 150,000 clones, over 80% of them singletons, with approximately 1.3% in the top ten. The receptor comes from a woman younger than 35. The V call is TRBV7-9, the J call TRBJ1-5; 9 nucleotides align to TRBD1. The sample was peripheral blood mononuclear cells (PBMCs). The CDR3 loop is CASSPTGGGNQPQHF. CDR3 nucleotide sequence: TGTGCCAGCAGCCCGACAGGGGGGGGCAATCAGCCCCAGCATTTT.